The clone carrying this TCR beta chain was seen only a few times. The CDR3 has 19 residues. Per germline, CDR1 LNHDA and CDR2 SQIVND (reference sequence). Losses at the gene ends were 5 bases for V and 0 bases for J; bases not matched to a gene: 12. Per the study methods: Quantification of nucleated cells was approximated via reference gene primer amplification. Method: immunoSEQ multiplex PCR; TCRdb's copy keeps in-frame clones and lacks some. V and J calls and clone size come straight from that table; D and trimming were deduced from the DNA. The sample holds about 73,000 clones, 65% to 85% seen once. The data stem from a study of blood T cell repertoires in COVID-19. Study at large: The origin of the acute and convalescent COVID-19 samples was the United States, Italy and Spain. The analysed material was cDNA or gDNA that came from T cells, B-cell-depleted T cells, or PBMCs.

Sequenced sample: peripheral blood. This sequence originates from a man over 45 with active COVID-19. V usage is TRBV19 and J usage is TRBJ2-3; TRBD1 aligns across 12 bases. CDR3 residues: CASSGSGTGGHPSTDTQYF. CDR3 DNA: TGTGCCAGTAGTGGCTCCGGGACAGGGGGCCATCCTAGCACAGATACGCAGTATTTT.